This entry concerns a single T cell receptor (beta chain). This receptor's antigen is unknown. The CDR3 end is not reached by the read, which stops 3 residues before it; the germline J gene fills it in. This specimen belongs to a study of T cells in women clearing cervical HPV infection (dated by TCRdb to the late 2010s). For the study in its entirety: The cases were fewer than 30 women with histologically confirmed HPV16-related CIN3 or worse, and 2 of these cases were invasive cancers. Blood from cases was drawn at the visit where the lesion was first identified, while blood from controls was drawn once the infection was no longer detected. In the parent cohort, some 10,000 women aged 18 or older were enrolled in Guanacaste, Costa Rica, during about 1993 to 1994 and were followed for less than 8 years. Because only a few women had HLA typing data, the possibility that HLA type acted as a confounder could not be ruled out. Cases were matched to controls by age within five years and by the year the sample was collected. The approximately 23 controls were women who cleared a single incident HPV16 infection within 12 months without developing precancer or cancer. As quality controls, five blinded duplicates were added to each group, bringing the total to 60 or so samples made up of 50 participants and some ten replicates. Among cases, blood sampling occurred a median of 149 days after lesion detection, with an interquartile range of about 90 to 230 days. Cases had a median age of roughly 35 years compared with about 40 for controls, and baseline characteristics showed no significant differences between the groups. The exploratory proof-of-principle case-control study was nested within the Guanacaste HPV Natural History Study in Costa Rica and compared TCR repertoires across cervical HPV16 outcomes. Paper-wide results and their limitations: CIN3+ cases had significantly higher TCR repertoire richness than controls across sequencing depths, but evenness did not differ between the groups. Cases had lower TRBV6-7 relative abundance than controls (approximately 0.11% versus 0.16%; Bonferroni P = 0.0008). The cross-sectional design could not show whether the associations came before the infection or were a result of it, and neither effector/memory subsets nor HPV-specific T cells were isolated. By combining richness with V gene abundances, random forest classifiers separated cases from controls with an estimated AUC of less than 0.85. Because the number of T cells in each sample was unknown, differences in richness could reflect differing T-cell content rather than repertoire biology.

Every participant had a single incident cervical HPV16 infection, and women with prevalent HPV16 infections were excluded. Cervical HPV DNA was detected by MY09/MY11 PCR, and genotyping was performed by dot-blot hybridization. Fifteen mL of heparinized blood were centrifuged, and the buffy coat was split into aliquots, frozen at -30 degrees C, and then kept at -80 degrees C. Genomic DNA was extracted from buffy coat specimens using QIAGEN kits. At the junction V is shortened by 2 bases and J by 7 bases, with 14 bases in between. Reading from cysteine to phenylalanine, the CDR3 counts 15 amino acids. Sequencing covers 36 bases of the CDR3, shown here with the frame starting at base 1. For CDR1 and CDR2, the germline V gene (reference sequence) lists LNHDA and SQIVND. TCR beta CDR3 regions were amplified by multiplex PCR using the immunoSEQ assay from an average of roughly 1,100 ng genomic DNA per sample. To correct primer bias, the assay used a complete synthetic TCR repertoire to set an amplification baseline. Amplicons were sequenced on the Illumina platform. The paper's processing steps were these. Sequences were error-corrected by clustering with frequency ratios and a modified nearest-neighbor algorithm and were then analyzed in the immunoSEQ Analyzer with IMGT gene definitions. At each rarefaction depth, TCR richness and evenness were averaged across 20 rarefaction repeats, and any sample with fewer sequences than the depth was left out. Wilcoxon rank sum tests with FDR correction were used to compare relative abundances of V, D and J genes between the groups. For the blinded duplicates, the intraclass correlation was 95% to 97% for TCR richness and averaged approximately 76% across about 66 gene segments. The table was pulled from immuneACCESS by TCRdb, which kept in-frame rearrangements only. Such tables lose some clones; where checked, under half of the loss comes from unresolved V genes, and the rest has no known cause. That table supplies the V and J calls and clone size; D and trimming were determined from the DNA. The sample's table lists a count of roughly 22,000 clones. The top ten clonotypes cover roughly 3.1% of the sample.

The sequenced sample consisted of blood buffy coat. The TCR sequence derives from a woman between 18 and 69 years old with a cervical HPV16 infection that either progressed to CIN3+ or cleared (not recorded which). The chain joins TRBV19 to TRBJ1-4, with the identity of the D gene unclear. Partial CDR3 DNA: TGTGCCAGTAGTATACGAATCAGATCGGGTGAAAAA. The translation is CASSIRIRSGEK. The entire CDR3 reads CASSIRIRSGEKLFF. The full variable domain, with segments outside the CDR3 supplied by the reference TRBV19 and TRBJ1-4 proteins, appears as DGGITQSPKYLFRKEGQNVTLSCEQNLNHDAMYWYRQDPGQGLRLIYYSQIVNDFQKGDIAEGYSVSREKKESFPLTVTSAQKNPTAFYLCASSIRIRSGEKLFFGSGTQLSVL.